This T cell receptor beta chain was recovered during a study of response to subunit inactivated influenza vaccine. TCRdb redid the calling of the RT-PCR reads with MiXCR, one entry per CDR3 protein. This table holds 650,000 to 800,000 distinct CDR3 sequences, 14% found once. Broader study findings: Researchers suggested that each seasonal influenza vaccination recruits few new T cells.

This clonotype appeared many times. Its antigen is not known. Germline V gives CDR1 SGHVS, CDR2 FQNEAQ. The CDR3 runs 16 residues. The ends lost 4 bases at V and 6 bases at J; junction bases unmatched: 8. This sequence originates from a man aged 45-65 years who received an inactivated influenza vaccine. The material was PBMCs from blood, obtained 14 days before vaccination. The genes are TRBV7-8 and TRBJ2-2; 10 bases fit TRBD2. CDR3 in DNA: TGTGCCAGCAGCTCCTCTAGCGGGGGCTTCGCCGGGGAGCTGTTTTTT. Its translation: CASSSSSGGFAGELFF.